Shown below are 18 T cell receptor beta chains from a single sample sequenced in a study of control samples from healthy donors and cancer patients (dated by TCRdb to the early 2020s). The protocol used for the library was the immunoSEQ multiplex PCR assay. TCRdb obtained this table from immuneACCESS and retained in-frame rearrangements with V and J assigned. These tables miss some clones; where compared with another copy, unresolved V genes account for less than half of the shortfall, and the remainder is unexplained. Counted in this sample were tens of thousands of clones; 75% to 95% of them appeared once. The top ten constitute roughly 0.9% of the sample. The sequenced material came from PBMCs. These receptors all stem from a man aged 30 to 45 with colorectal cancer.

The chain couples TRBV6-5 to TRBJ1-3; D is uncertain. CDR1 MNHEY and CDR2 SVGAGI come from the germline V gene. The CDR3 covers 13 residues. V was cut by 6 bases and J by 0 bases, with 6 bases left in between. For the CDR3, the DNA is TGTGCCAGCAGCCCAGTCTCTGGAAACACCATATATTTT. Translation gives CASSPVSGNTIYF.

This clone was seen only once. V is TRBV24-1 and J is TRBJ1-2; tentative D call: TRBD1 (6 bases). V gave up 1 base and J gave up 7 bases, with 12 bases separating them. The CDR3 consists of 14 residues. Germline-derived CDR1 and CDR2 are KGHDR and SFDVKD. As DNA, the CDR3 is TGTGCCACCAGTGATTTTACAGGGTGGGGTGGCTACACCTTC. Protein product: CATSDFTGWGGYTF.

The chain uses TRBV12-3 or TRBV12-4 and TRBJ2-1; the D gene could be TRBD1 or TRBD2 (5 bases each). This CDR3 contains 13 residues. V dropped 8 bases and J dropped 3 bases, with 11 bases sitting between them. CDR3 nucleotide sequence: TGTGCCAGCGTGGGGACCAGCTACAATGAGCAGTTCTTC. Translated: CASVGTSYNEQFF.

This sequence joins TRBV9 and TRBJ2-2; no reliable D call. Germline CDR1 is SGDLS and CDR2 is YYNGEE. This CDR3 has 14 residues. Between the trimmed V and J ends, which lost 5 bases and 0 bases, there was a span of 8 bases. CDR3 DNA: TGTGCCAGCAGTTTTCAATCGAACACCGGGGAGCTGTTTTTT. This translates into CASSFQSNTGELFF.

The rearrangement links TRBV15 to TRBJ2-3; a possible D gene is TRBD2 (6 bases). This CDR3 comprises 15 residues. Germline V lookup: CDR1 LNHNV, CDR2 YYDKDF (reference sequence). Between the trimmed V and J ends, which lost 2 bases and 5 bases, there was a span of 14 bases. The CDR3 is CATSRLANVRDTQYF. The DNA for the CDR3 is TGTGCCACCAGCAGACTAGCGAATGTCAGAGATACGCAGTATTTT.

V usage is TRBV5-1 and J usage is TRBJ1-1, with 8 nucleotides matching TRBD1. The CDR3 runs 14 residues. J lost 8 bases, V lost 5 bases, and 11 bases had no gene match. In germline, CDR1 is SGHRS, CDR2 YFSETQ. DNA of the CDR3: TGCGCCAGCAGTTTCGACAGGGGAGGGCGCGAAGCTTTCTTT. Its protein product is CASSFDRGGREAFF.

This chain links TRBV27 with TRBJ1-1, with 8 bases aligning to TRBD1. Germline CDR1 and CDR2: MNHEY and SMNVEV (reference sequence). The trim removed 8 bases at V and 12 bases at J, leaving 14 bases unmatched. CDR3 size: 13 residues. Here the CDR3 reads CASGQGGPLLSFF. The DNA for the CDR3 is TGTGCCAGCGGACAGGGCGGCCCATTGTTGTCTTTCTTT.

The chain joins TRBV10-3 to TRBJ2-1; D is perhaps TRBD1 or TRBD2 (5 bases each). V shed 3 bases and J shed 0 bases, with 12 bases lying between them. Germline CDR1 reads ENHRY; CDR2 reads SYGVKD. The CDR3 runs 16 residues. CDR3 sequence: CAISEEGRSSYNEQFF. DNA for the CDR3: TGTGCCATCAGTGAAGAGGGACGGAGCTCCTACAATGAGCAGTTCTTC.

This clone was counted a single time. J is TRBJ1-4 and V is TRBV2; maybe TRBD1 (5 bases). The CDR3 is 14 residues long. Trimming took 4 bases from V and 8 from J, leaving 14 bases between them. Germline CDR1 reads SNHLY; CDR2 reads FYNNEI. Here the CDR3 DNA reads TGTGCCAGCAGTGTTCGGCAGGGTGGAGAAAAACTGTTTTTT. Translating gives CASSVRQGGEKLFF.

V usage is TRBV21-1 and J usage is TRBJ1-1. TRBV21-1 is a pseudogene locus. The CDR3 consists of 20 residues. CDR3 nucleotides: TGTGCCAGCAGCAAAGCAGTAACGGCTGGGGGGGGACATACGCTCACTGAAGCTTTCTTT. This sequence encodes CASSKAVTAGGGHTLTEAFF.

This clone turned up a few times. The CDR3 region has the DNA TGTGCCAGCAGGGAACCCCGGGACAGGGGGCTCGAGCGGGGGAATTTGTTGTACGTC. Its translation: CASREPRDRGLERGNLLYV. This chain uses TRBV2 with TRBJ2-7; 12 nucleotides match TRBD1. Trimming took 6 bases from V and 12 from J; bases not matched to a gene: 27. Germline V gene data show CDR1 as SNHLY and CDR2 as FYNNEI. CDR3 length: 19 amino acids.

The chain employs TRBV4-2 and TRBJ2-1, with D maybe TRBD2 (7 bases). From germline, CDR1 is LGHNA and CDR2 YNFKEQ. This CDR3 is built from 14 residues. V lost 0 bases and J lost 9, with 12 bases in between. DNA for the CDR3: TGTGCCAGCAGCCAAGAGGCGGGGGCGGTTGAGCAGTTCTTC. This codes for CASSQEAGAVEQFF.

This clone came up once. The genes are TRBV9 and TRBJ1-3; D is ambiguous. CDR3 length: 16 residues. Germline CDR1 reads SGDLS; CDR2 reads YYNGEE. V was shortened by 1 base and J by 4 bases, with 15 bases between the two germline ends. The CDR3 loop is CASSVNSGELGNTIYF. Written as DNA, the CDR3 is TGTGCCAGCAGCGTAAATTCCGGGGAGCTGGGAAACACCATATATTTT.

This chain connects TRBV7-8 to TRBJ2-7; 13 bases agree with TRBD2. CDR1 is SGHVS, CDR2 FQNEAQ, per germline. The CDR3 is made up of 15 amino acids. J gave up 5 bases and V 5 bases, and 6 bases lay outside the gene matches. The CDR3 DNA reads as TGTGCCAGCAGCCCCAGACTAGCGGGGGGCGACGAGCAGTACTTC. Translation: CASSPRLAGGDEQYF.

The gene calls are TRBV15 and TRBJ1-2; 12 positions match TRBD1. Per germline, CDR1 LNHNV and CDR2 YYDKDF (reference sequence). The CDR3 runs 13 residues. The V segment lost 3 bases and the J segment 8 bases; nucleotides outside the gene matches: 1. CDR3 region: CATSSGTGGGYTF. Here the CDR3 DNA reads TGTGCCACCAGCAGCGGGACAGGGGGCGGCTACACCTTC. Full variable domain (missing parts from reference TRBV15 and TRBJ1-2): DAMVIQNPRYQVTQFGKPVTLSCSQTLNHNVMYWYQQKSSQAPKLLFHYYDKDFNNEADTPDNFQSRRPNTSFCFLDIRSPGLGDTAMYLCATSSGTGGGYTFGSGTRLTVV.

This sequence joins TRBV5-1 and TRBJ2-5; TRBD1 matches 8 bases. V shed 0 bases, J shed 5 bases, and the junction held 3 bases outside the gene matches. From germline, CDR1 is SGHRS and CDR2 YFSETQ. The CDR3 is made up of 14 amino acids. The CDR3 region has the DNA TGCGCCAGCAGCTTGGACAGGGGGACGGAGACCCAGTACTTC. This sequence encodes CASSLDRGTETQYF.

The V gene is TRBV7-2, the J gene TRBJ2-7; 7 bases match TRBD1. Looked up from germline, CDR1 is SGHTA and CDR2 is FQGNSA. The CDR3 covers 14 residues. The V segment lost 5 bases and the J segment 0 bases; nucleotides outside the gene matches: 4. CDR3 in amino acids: CASSPGQFSYEQYF. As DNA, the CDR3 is TGTGCCAGCAGCCCGGGACAGTTCTCCTACGAGCAGTACTTC. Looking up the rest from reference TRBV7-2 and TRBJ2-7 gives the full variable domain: GAGVSQSPSNKVTEKGKDVELRCDPISGHTALYWYRQSLGQGLEFLIYFQGNSAPDKSGLPSDRFSAERTGGSVSTLTIQRTQQEDSAVYLCASSPGQFSYEQYFGPGTRLTVT.

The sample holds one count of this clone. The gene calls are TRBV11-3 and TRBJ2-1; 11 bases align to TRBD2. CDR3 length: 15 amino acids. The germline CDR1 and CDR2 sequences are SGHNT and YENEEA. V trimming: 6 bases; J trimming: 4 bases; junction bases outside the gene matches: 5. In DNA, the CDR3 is TGTGCCAGCAGTCTCACTAGCGGGGGTTACAATGAGCAGTTCTTC. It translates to CASSLTSGGYNEQFF.